This TCR beta chain was found in a study of blood T cell repertoires in COVID-19. V lost 3 bases and J lost 9, with 8 bases in between. The CDR3 runs 11 residues. CDR1 and CDR2 from the germline V gene are LNHDA and SQIVND (reference sequence). Per the original methods: For nucleated cells, counts were estimated from reference gene primer amplification. Produced via immunoSEQ multiplex PCR; TCRdb's table is partial and in-frame only. That table supplies the V and J calls and clone size; D and trimming were determined from the DNA. The sample lists 25,000 to 35,000 clones; approximately 87% were seen once.

Sequences were obtained from peripheral blood. The clonotype comes from a human donor with active COVID-19. The donor label of this sample is uncertain. The chain links TRBV19 to TRBJ1-1; TRBD1 might be the D (5 bases). Here the CDR3 reads CASSINRQAFF. As DNA, the CDR3 is TGTGCCAGTAGTATTAACAGGCAAGCTTTCTTT. Combining the CDR3 with reference TRBV19 and TRBJ1-1 gives the whole variable domain DGGITQSPKYLFRKEGQNVTLSCEQNLNHDAMYWYRQDPGQGLRLIYYSQIVNDFQKGDIAEGYSVSREKKESFPLTVTSAQKNPTAFYLCASSINRQAFFGQGTRLTVV.